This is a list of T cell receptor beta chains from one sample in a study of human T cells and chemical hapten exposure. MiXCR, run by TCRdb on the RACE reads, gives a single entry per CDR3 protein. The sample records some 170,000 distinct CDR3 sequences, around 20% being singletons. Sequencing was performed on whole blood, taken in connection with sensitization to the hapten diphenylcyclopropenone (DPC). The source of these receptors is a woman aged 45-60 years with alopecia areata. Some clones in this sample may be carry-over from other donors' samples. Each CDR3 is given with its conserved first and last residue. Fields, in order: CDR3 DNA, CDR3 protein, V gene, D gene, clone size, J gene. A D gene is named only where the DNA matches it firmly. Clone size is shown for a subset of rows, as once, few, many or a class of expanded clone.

TGCGCCAGCAGCAACCCAGGTTCCGAGACCCAGTACTTC,CASSNPGSETQYF,TRBV4-1,.,.,TRBJ2-5
TGTGCCAGCTCACGCTACTCCGGTAATCGGAACACTGAAGCTTTCTTT,CASSRYSGNRNTEAFF,TRBV18,.,few,TRBJ1-1
TGTGCCAGCAGCAAAGACGAAGGGGCCAACGTCCTGACTTTC,CASSKDEGANVLTF,TRBV21-1,.,many,TRBJ2-6
TGCGCCAGCAGCTCGGGACAGGGCAACCAGCCCCAGCATTTT,CASSSGQGNQPQHF,TRBV5-1,TRBD1,.,TRBJ1-5
TGTGCCAGCAGCTCTTTTACTAGCGGGGCGGGGGCCTACGAGCAGTACTTC,CASSSFTSGAGAYEQYF,TRBV7-9,TRBD2,.,TRBJ2-7
TGTGCCAGCGGATGGACAGGTAGCAATCAGCCCCAGCATTTT,CASGWTGSNQPQHF,TRBV2,TRBD1,few,TRBJ1-5
TGTGCCAGCGAAGGACAGGGGGCTTCCGAGCAGTACTTC,CASEGQGASEQYF,TRBV2,TRBD1,few,TRBJ2-7
TGTGCCAGCAGCTTAGCCCGAGGTATCCATGAGCAGTTCTTC,CASSLARGIHEQFF,TRBV7-9,.,.,TRBJ2-1
TGTGCCGGGGCGGGAGGGCCCTACAATGAGCAGTTCTTC,CAGAGGPYNEQFF,TRBV11-2,TRBD2,once,TRBJ2-1
TGCGCCAGCAGTTCGGTTGTGGAAACTGAAGCTTTCTTT,CASSSVVETEAFF,TRBV5-1,.,few,TRBJ1-1
TGCAGCGTTGAGTCAGCTAACTATGGCTACACCTTC,CSVESANYGYTF,TRBV29-1,.,.,TRBJ1-2
TGTGCCAGCAGCCAAGCAGGGCGTAAAACTGAAGCTTTCTTT,CASSQAGRKTEAFF,TRBV3-1,.,.,TRBJ1-1
TGTGCCTGGGAACGCCCTTGGGGCCGGGACACTGAAGCTTTCTTT,CAWERPWGRDTEAFF,TRBV30,.,many,TRBJ1-1
TGCAGTGCTAGATGGCCTGGGGCCAACGTCCTGACTTTC,CSARWPGANVLTF,TRBV20-1,.,few,TRBJ2-6
TGTGCCAGCAGCCAGAGACAGGGTGAAGCTTTCTTT,CASSQRQGEAFF,TRBV3-1,TRBD1,few,TRBJ1-1
TGCAGTGCTAAGACGGAAAGATGGCCCCAGCATTTT,CSAKTERWPQHF,TRBV20-1,.,few,TRBJ1-5
TGCAGTGCTAGAGATCCGGCCAGGGCCGCGCGGGGCTACACCTTC,CSARDPARAARGYTF,TRBV20-1,.,.,TRBJ1-2
TGTGCCAGCAGCCAAGAGGGACAGGGGAATGAAAAACTGTTTTTT,CASSQEGQGNEKLFF,TRBV4-2,TRBD1,.,TRBJ1-4
TGTGCCGGCGGGGGACAGGCTGCGTTTGGCTACACCTTC,CAGGGQAAFGYTF,TRBV3-1,TRBD1,few,TRBJ1-2
TGTGCCAGCAGTGCCCGCGGGGCGACTCCGGCTACGCAGTATTTT,CASSARGATPATQYF,TRBV2,.,.,TRBJ2-3
TGTGCCAGCAGCGCCTTGACAGGGGGTGCGACTGAAGCTTTCTTT,CASSALTGGATEAFF,TRBV7-8,TRBD1,.,TRBJ1-1
TGCAGTGCTAGAGATCCGGGCGGGGGCACCTACGAGCAGTACTTC,CSARDPGGGTYEQYF,TRBV20-1,.,.,TRBJ2-7
TGTGCCAGCAGGGGGACAGGTGGTCGGCAGCCCCAGCATTTT,CASRGTGGRQPQHF,TRBV12-3/TRBV12-4,TRBD1,.,TRBJ1-5
TGTGCCAGCAGCCGAATCGCAGCAAACAATGAGCAGTTCTTC,CASSRIAANNEQFF,TRBV3-1,.,.,TRBJ2-1
TGTGCCAGCAGATCCCAGGGGCCCACTGAAGCTTTCTTT,CASRSQGPTEAFF,TRBV27,.,.,TRBJ1-1
TGTGCCAGCAGCACTGGACAGGGGGGTTATTCACCCCTCCACTTT,CASSTGQGGYSPLHF,TRBV5-4,TRBD1,few,TRBJ1-6
TGCAGTGCTAGAGATCCTAGCAGTGTAGTCAATGAGCAGTTCTTC,CSARDPSSVVNEQFF,TRBV20-1,.,few,TRBJ2-1
TGTGCCAGCAGCTGGACAGGGCGAGAGACCCAGTACTTC,CASSWTGRETQYF,TRBV6-5,TRBD1,.,TRBJ2-5
TGTGCCAGCAGCCCCATCCCGGGGTTAAGTTACTATGGCTACACCTTC,CASSPIPGLSYYGYTF,TRBV7-9,.,many,TRBJ1-2
TGTGCCAGCAGCTTACCGAGCGGGAGTCGGTACAATGAGCAGTTCTTC,CASSLPSGSRYNEQFF,TRBV7-9,TRBD2,.,TRBJ2-1
TGTGCCAGCACCGTAGCGGGGTCCTTCTACGAGCAGTACTTC,CASTVAGSFYEQYF,TRBV6-2/TRBV6-3,TRBD2,few,TRBJ2-7
TGTGCCAGCAGCCAAGACGCAGGGAGCCGCAATCAGCCCCAGCATTTT,CASSQDAGSRNQPQHF,TRBV3-1,.,.,TRBJ1-5
TGTGCCACCAGCAGATACCGATCGGGCTCCTACGAGCAGTACTTC,CATSRYRSGSYEQYF,TRBV15,.,few,TRBJ2-7
TGTGCCAGCAGCGTAAACCCCCGGCAGGGGTATGAGCAGTTCTTC,CASSVNPRQGYEQFF,TRBV9,.,few,TRBJ2-1
TGTGCCAGCAGCGTAGACGCTAGCGGGGGATACAATGAGCAGTTCTTC,CASSVDASGGYNEQFF,TRBV9,TRBD2,many,TRBJ2-1
TGTGCCACCCGGACAGCCTCTGGAAACACCATATATTTT,CATRTASGNTIYF,TRBV6-5,.,.,TRBJ1-3
TGCGCCAGCAGCTGTGAGGTTCTAGCGTTTTTCAGCGATGAGCAGTTCTTC,CASSCEVLAFFSDEQFF,TRBV5-1,.,.,TRBJ2-1
TGTGCCAGCAGCTTAGTCGAGCGAGGTGAGCAGTTCTTC,CASSLVERGEQFF,TRBV11-2,.,few,TRBJ2-1
TGTGCCAGCAGTAGCGGCCAAGAGACCCAGTACTTC,CASSSGQETQYF,TRBV12-3/TRBV12-4,.,many,TRBJ2-5
TGTGCCAGCAGCGAATCACTAGGATTCATTGAGCAGTTCTTC,CASSESLGFIEQFF,TRBV3-1,.,.,TRBJ2-1
TGCAGTGCTTCCAAAGGCGGGACCTTACTGGAGCAGTTCTTC,CSASKGGTLLEQFF,TRBV20-1,.,.,TRBJ2-1
TGTGCCAGCAGCGTTATAGATACGCAGTATTTT,CASSVIDTQYF,TRBV11-2,.,.,TRBJ2-3
TGTGCCAGCAGTTACTCCGGGGGTATAGAGACCCAGTACTTC,CASSYSGGIETQYF,TRBV6-5,.,.,TRBJ2-5
TGTGCCAGCTCACCAAAGCTGAACACTGAAGCTTTCTTT,CASSPKLNTEAFF,TRBV18,.,.,TRBJ1-1
TGCAGTGCTCCTAGCGGCAATTACAATGAGCAGTTCTTC,CSAPSGNYNEQFF,TRBV20-1,TRBD2,few,TRBJ2-1
TGCAGTGCGAATTCCGGGACAGGGGCTCGGAATGAGCAGTTCTTC,CSANSGTGARNEQFF,TRBV20-1,TRBD1,few,TRBJ2-1
TGTGCCAGCAGCCGGACAGGGGGTTTAGAGACCCAGTACTTC,CASSRTGGLETQYF,TRBV7-8,TRBD1,.,TRBJ2-5
TGTGCCAGCAGTGAAGGTCTAGCCGCCTACAATGAGCAGTTCTTC,CASSEGLAAYNEQFF,TRBV2,.,few,TRBJ2-1
TGTGCCAGCAGCTTAGATCCGGGGCCCGGAAGGGGCTACACCTTC,CASSLDPGPGRGYTF,TRBV7-2,.,few,TRBJ1-2
TGCAGCGTTGAGAGAGTCCCGGGCACTGAAGCTTTCTTT,CSVERVPGTEAFF,TRBV29-1,.,.,TRBJ1-1
TGCAGTGCTAGAGTCCCCGGGGCTGGAAACACCATATATTTT,CSARVPGAGNTIYF,TRBV20-1,.,.,TRBJ1-3
TGTGCCAGCAGGGGTGTGGGAGTGATAAACACTGAAGCTTTCTTT,CASRGVGVINTEAFF,TRBV12-3/TRBV12-4,.,once,TRBJ1-1
TGTGCCAGCATTCCCGTAGTTGGAAACACCATATATTTT,CASIPVVGNTIYF,TRBV12-3/TRBV12-4,.,many,TRBJ1-3
TGTGCCAGCAGCTCCCTCCAGGGAAGGGGCTCCTACAATGAGCAGTTCTTC,CASSSLQGRGSYNEQFF,TRBV7-9,.,many,TRBJ2-1
TGTGCCAGCAGTGAGACAGCGAACACTGAAGCTTTCTTT,CASSETANTEAFF,TRBV2,.,.,TRBJ1-1
TGTGCCAGCAGTATCGGGGGTCCGACGGTGGGTTCACCCCTCCACTTT,CASSIGGPTVGSPLHF,TRBV25-1,.,.,TRBJ1-6
TGCGCCAGCAGCATACAGGGGGCGCTTGGCACAGATACGCAGTATTTT,CASSIQGALGTDTQYF,TRBV5-1,TRBD1,.,TRBJ2-3
TGTGCCATCAGTGAGGGGCCTAGCCAGACAGATACGCAGTATTTT,CAISEGPSQTDTQYF,TRBV10-3,.,.,TRBJ2-3
TGTGCCAGCAGCTCCGTATTTGATCCTTCCTACGAGCAGTACTTC,CASSSVFDPSYEQYF,TRBV7-9,.,.,TRBJ2-7
TGTGCCAGCAGTTACGGAAACACCATATATTTT,CASSYGNTIYF,TRBV6-5,.,.,TRBJ1-3